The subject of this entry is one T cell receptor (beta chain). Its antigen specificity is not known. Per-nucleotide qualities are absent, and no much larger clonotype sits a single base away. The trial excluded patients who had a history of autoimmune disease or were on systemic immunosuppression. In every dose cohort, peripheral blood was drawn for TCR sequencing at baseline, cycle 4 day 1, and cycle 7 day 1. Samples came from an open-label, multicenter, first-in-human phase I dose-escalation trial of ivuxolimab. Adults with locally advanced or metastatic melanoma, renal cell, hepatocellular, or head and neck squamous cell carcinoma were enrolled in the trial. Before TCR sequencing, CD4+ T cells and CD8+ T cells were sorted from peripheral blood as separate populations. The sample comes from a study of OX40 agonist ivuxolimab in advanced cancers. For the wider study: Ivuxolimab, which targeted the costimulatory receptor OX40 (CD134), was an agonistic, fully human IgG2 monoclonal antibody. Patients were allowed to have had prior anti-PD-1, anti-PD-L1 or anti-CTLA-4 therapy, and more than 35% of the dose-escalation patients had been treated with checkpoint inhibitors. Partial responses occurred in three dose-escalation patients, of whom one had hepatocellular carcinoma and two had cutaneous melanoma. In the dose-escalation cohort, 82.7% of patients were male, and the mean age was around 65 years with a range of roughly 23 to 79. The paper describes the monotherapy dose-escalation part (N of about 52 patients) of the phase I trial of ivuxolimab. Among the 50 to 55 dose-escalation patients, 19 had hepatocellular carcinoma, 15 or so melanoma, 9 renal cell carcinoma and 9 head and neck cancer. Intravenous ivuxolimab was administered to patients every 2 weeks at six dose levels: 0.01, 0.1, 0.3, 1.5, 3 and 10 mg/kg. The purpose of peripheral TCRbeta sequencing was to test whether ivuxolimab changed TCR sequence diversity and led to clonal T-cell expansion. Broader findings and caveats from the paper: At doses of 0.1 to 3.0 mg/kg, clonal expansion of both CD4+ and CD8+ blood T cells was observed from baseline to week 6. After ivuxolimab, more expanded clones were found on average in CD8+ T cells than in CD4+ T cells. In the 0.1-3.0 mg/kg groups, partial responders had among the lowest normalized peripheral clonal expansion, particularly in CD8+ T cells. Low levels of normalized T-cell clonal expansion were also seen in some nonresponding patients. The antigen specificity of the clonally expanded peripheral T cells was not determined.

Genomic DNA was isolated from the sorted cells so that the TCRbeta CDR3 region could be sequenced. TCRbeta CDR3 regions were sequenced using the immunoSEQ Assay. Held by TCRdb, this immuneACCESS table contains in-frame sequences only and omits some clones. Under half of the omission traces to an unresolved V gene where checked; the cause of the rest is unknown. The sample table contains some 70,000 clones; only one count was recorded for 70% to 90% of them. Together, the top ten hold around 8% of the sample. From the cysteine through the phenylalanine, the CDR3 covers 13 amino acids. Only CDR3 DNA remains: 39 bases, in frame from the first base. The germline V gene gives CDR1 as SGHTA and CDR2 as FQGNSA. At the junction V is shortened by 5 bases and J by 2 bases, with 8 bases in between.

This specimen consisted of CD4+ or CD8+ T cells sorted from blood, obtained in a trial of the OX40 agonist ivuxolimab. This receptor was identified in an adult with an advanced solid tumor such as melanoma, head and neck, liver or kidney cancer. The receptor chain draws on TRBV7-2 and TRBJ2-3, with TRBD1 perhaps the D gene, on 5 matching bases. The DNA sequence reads TGTGCCAGCAGCCCACAGGCCACAGATACGCAGTATTTT. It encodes CASSPQATDTQYF.